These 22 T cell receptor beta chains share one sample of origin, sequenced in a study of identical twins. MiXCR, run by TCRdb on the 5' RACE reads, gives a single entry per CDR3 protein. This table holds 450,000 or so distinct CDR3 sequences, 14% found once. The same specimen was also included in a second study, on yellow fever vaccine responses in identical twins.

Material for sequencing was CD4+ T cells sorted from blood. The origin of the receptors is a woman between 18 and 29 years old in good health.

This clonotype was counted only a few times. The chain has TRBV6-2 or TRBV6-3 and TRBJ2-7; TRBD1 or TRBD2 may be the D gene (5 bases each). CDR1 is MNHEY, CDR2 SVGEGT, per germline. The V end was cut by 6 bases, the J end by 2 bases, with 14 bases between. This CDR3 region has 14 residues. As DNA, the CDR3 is TGTGCCAGCAGCCCCGAGGGGCCCGCCTACGAGCAGTACTTC. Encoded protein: CASSPEGPAYEQYF.

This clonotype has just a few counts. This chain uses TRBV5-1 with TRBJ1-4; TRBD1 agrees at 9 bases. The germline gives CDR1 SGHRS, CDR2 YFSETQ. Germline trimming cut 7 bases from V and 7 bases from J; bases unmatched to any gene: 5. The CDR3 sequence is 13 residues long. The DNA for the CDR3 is TGCGCCAGCTCCGGGACAGGGATTGAAAAACTGTTTTTT. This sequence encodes CASSGTGIEKLFF.

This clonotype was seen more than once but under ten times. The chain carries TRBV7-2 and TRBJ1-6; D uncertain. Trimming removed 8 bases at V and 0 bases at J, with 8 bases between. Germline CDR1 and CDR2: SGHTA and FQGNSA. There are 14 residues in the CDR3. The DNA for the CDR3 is TGTGCCAGCGCGGGAGTCTCCTATAATTCACCCCTCCACTTT. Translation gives CASAGVSYNSPLHF.

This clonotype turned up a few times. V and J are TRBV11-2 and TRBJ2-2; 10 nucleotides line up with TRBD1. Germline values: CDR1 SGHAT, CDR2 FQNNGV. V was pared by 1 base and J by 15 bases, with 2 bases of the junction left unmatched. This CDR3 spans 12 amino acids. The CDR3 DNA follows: TGTGCCAGCAGCTTAGTGACAGGGGGCTTGTTTTTT. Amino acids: CASSLVTGGLFF.

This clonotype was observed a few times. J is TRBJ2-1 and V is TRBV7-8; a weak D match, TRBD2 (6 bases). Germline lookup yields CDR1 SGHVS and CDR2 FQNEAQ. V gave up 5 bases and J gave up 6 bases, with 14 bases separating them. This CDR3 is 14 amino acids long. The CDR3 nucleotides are TGTGCCAGCAGCCGCGGAGGGGCGGGCAATGAGCAGTTCTTC. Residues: CASSRGGAGNEQFF.

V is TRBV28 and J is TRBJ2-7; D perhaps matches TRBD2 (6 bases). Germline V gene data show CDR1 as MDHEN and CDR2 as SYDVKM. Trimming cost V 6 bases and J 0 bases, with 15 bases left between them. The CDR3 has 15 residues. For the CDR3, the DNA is TGTGCCAGCAGAATTGTCGGAGGGGCCTCCTACGAGCAGTACTTC. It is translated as CASRIVGGASYEQYF.

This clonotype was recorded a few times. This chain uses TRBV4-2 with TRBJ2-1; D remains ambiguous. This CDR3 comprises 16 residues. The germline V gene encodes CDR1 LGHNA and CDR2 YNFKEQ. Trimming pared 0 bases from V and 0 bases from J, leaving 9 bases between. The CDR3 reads CASSQDPSSSYNEQFF. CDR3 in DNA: TGTGCCAGCAGCCAAGACCCGTCCAGCTCCTACAATGAGCAGTTCTTC.

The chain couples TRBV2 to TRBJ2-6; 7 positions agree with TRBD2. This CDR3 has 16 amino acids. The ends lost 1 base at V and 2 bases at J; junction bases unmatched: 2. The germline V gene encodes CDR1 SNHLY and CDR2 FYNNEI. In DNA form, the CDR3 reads TGTGCCAGCAGTGAAGTGGCGGGGGCTGGGGCCAACGTCCTGACTTTC. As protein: CASSEVAGAGANVLTF.

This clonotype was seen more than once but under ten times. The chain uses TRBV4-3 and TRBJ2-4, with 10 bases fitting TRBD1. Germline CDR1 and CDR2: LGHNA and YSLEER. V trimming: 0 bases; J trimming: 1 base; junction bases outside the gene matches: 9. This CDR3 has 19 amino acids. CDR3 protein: CASSQEQGQGKLAKNIQYF. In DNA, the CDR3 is TGCGCCAGCAGCCAAGAACAGGGACAGGGGAAGCTGGCCAAAAACATTCAGTACTTC.

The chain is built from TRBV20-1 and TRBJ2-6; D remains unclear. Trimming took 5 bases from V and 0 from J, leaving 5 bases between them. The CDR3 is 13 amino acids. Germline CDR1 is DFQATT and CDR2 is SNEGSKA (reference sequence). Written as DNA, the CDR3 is TGCAGTGCTGGGCGCTCTGGGGCCAACGTCCTGACTTTC. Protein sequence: CSAGRSGANVLTF.

The CDR3 DNA is TGTGCCAGCAGCCCCGGGCTTGGTGCTGGGGCCAACGTCCTGACTTTC. This codes for CASSPGLGAGANVLTF. The V call is TRBV27, the J call TRBJ2-6; the D is unclear. Trimming stripped 6 bases from V and 2 bases from J, with 14 bases between. This CDR3 has 16 amino acids. Germline V lookup: CDR1 MNHEY, CDR2 SMNVEV (reference sequence).

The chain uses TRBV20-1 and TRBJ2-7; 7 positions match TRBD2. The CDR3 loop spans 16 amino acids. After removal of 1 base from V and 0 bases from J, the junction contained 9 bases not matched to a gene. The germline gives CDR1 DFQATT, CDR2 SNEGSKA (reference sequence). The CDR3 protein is CSARARTRDFSYEQYF. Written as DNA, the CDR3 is TGCAGTGCTAGAGCAAGGACTAGGGACTTCTCCTACGAGCAGTACTTC.

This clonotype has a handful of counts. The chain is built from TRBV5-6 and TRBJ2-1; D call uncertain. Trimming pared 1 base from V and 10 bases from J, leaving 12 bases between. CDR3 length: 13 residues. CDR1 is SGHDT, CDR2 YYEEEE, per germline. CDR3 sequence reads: CASSLFGFREQFF. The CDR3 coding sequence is TGTGCCAGCAGCTTGTTCGGGTTCAGGGAGCAGTTCTTC.

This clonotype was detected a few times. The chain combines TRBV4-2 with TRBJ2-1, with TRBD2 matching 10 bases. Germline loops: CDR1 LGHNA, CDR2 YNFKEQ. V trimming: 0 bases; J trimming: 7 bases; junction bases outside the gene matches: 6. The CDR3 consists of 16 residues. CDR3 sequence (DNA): TGTGCCAGCAGCCAAGAGAGGACTAGCGGTTTTAATGAGCAGTTCTTC. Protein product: CASSQERTSGFNEQFF.

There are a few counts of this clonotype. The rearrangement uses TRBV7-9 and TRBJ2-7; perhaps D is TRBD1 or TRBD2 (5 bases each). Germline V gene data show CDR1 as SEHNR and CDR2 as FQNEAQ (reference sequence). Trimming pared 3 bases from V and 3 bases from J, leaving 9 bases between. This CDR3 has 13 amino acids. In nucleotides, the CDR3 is TGTGCCAGCAGCTTCGGGACCGTCTACGAGCAGTACTTC. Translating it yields CASSFGTVYEQYF.

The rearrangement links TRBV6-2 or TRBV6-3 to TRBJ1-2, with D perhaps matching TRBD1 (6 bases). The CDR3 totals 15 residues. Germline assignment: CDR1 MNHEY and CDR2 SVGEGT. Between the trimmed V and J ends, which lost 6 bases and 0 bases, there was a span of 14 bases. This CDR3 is CASRYRDTPNYGYTF. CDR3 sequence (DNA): TGTGCCAGCAGGTATCGGGACACGCCTAACTATGGCTACACCTTC.

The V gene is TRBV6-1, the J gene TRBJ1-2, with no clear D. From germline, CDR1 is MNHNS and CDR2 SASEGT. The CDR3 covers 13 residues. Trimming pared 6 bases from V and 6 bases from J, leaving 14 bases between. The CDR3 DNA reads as TGTGCCAGCAGACCGACGGAAACCCATGGCTACACCTTC. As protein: CASRPTETHGYTF.

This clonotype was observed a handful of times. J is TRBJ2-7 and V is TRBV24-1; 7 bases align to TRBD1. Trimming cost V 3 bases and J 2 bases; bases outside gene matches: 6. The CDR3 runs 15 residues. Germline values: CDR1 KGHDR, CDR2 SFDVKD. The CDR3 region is CATSDPGTATYEQYF. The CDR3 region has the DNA TGTGCCACCAGTGATCCCGGGACAGCGACCTACGAGCAGTACTTC.

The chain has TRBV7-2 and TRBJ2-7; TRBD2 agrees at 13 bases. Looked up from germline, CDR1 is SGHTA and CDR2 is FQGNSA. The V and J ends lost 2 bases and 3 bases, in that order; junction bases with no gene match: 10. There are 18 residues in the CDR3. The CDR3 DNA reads TGTGCCAGCAGCTTACCGAGACGGACTAGCGGGAGTATCTACGAGCAGTACTTC. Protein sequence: CASSLPRRTSGSIYEQYF.

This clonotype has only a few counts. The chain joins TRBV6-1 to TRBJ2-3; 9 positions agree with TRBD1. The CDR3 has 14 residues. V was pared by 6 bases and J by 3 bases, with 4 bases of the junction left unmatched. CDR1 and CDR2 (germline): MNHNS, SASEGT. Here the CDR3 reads CASRKTGGTDTQYF. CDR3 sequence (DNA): TGTGCCAGCAGGAAGACAGGGGGAACAGATACGCAGTATTTT.

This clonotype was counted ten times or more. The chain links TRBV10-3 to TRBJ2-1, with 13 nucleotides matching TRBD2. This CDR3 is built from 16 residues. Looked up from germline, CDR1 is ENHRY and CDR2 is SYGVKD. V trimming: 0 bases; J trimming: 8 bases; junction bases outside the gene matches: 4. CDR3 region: CAISESGTSGTDEQFF. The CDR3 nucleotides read TGTGCCATCAGTGAGTCCGGGACTAGCGGGACGGATGAGCAGTTCTTC.

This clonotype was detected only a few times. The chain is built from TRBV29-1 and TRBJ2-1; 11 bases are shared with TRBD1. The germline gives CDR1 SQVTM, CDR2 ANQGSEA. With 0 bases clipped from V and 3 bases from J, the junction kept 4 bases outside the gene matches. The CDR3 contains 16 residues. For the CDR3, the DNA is TGCAGCGTTGAAGACAGGGACAGGGGGATCTACAATGAGCAGTTCTTC. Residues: CSVEDRDRGIYNEQFF.